The 17 T cell receptor beta chains reported below all come from one sample, sequenced in a study of CD8 T cells in Susac syndrome. With random hexamers, roughly 0.5 to 1 ug RNA was reverse transcribed. In TCRdb, the immunoSEQ multiplex PCR reads were re-called with MiXCR into one record per CDR3 protein. The top ten hold approximately 0.094% of the sample, which has about 200,000 distinct CDR3 sequences, about 95% seen once. Material: CD4+ T cells from PBMCs. These receptors all stem from a human donor in good health.

The chain employs TRBV30 and TRBJ2-1, with a possible D match to TRBD2 (5 bases). Germline CDR1 is GTSNPN and CDR2 is SVGIG (reference sequence). This CDR3 has 13 residues. The ends were cut back, 4 bases at V and 0 bases at J, with 7 bases in the middle. The CDR3 is CAWTGSSYNEQFF. CDR3 DNA: TGTGCCTGGACTGGGAGCTCCTACAATGAGCAGTTCTTC.

The CDR3 nucleotides are TGTGCCACCACAGGGGCCTATGGCTACACCTTC. As protein: CATTGAYGYTF. The chain links TRBV27 to TRBJ1-2; TRBD1 matches at 7 bases. Losses at the gene ends were 10 bases for V and 4 bases for J; bases not matched to a gene: 3. Germline CDR1 is MNHEY and CDR2 is SMNVEV (reference sequence). The CDR3 has 11 residues.

Comment on this clonotype: Relative to the germline gene, one junction end is altered; a read error may explain this. The V and J genes are TRBV4-3 and TRBJ1-1; D not certain. CDR1 and CDR2 from the germline V gene are LGHNA and YSLEER. CDR3 length: 14 amino acids. The CDR3 bases are TGCGCCAGCAGTCAAGAGAGGGCGAACACTGAAGCTTTCTTT. This codes for CASSQERANTEAFF.

The chain recombines TRBV3-1 with TRBJ1-4; 7 bases fit TRBD1. V was pared by 4 bases and J by 7 bases, with 3 bases of the junction left unmatched. Germline V gene lookup returns CDR1 LGHDT and CDR2 YNNKEL (reference sequence). The CDR3 has 13 residues. Here the CDR3 reads CASSRRDSEKLFF. Here the CDR3 DNA reads TGTGCCAGCAGCCGACGGGACAGTGAAAAACTGTTTTTT.

The CDR3 DNA is TGCAGTGCCCAAGACAGGGCGAGTCAGCCCCAGCATTTT. Its protein is CSAQDRASQPQHF. The J gene is TRBJ1-5, the V gene TRBV20-1, with TRBD1 matching 7 bases. There are 13 residues in the CDR3. The V segment lost 6 bases and the J segment 6 bases; nucleotides outside the gene matches: 8. Germline CDR1 is DFQATT and CDR2 is SNEGSKA (reference sequence).

The V and J genes are TRBV20-1 and TRBJ2-5; D may be TRBD1 (6 bases). The CDR3 length is 12 residues. V was pared by 4 bases and J by 3 bases, with 9 bases between. The germline V gene has CDR1 DFQATT and CDR2 SNEGSKA (reference sequence). The CDR3, as DNA: TGCAGTGCTATCTACAGGGAAGAGACCCAGTACTTC. Amino acid sequence: CSAIYREETQYF.

This chain links TRBV29-1 with TRBJ2-7; tentatively, D is TRBD1 (5 bases). The germline gives CDR1 SQVTM, CDR2 ANQGSEA. The CDR3 covers 13 residues. The V gene lost 6 bases and the J gene lost 0 bases, with 12 bases spanning the gap. CDR3 nucleotide sequence: TGCAGCGTGGAGCCAGACAGCTCCTACGAGCAGTACTTC. This translates into CSVEPDSSYEQYF.

CDR3 amino acids: CSVVGRGSSYEQYF. Written as DNA, the CDR3 is TGCAGCGTTGTGGGCAGGGGGTCCTCCTACGAGCAGTACTTC. The rearrangement joins TRBV29-1 to TRBJ2-7, with 7 positions matching TRBD1. V shed 4 bases and J 0 bases; nucleotides not matched to a gene: 6. This CDR3 is 14 amino acids long. Germline assignment: CDR1 SQVTM and CDR2 ANQGSEA.

The chain employs TRBV25-1 and TRBJ2-7; TRBD1 aligns across 7 bases. The CDR3 consists of 14 residues. V was clipped by 4 bases and J by 4 bases; unmatched bases: 7. Germline assignment: CDR1 MGHDK and CDR2 SYGVNS. The CDR3 is CASSGGTVIYEQYF. CDR3 nucleotide sequence: TGTGCCAGCAGTGGGGGGACAGTGATTTACGAGCAGTACTTC.

V gene TRBV3-1 combines with J gene TRBJ2-7; D might be TRBD2 (5 bases). The ends were cut back, 3 bases at V and 6 bases at J, with 9 bases in the middle. Per the germline V gene, CDR1 is LGHDT and CDR2 is YNNKEL (reference sequence). This CDR3 is 12 amino acids long. CDR3 DNA: TGTGCCAGCAGCCAGGGTACTAGCGAGCAGTACTTC. This encodes CASSQGTSEQYF.

The chain employs TRBV12-3 or TRBV12-4 and TRBJ2-7; no clear D. Trimming took off 5 bases at V and 3 bases at J, with 11 bases between the two ends. The CDR3 sequence is 13 residues long. The CDR3 region is CASSPTTDYEQYV. The CDR3, as DNA: TGTGCCAGCAGTCCTACGACGGACTACGAGCAGTACGTC.

This chain connects TRBV20-1 to TRBJ1-2; D is possibly TRBD1 (5 bases). CDR3 length equals 16 residues. The germline V gene has CDR1 DFQATT and CDR2 SNEGSKA (reference sequence). The V gene lost 1 base and the J gene lost 2 bases, with 17 bases spanning the gap. CDR3 in amino acids: CSARGRQGWGNYGYTF. In DNA form, the CDR3 reads TGCAGTGCTAGAGGTCGGCAGGGTTGGGGAAACTATGGCTACACCTTC.

The chain recombines TRBV6-6 with TRBJ1-2; the D is unclear. There are 14 residues in the CDR3. The V gene lost 4 bases and the J gene lost 4 bases, with 13 bases spanning the gap. CDR1 and CDR2 (germline): MNHNY, SVGAGI (reference sequence). The CDR3 region is CASSSQTYPYGYTF. The DNA of the CDR3 is TGTGCCAGCAGTTCCCAGACTTACCCCTATGGCTACACCTTC.

In its sample, this clonotype was seen once. V and J are TRBV6-5 and TRBJ2-1, with D unclear. This CDR3 spans 12 amino acids. Germline loops: CDR1 MNHEY, CDR2 SVGAGI. The ends were cut back, 8 bases at V and 9 bases at J, with 14 bases in the middle. CDR3 in amino acids: CASSRGRGEQFF. Written as DNA, the CDR3 is TGTGCCAGCTCGCGTGGGCGAGGTGAGCAGTTCTTC.

This chain uses TRBV30 with TRBJ1-5, with 7 bases that match TRBD1. CDR1 and CDR2 from the germline V gene are GTSNPN and SVGIG (reference sequence). Losses at the gene ends were 6 bases for V and 4 bases for J; bases not matched to a gene: 6. The length of the CDR3 is 13 residues. CDR3 residues: CACGQEDNQPQHF. In nucleotides, the CDR3 is TGTGCCTGCGGACAGGAAGATAATCAGCCCCAGCATTTT.

The chain has TRBV5-4 and TRBJ2-7; a weak D match, TRBD2 (5 bases). V lost 7 bases and J lost 0, with 14 bases in between. Germline CDR1 and CDR2: SGHNT and YYREEE (reference sequence). The CDR3 extends over 14 amino acids. CDR3 DNA: TGTGCCAGCTGGGTAGGACTCATCTCCTACGAGCAGTACGTC. Its translation: CASWVGLISYEQYV.

The V call is TRBV24-1, the J call TRBJ2-3, with unresolved D. Trimming took 6 bases from V and 3 from J, leaving 3 bases between them. The CDR3 is 11 residues long. Germline-derived CDR1 and CDR2 are KGHDR and SFDVKD. The CDR3 DNA reads TGTGCCACCAGTCAAACAGATACGCAGTATTTT. It is translated as CATSQTDTQYF.